Below are 12 T cell receptor beta chains sequenced from a single sample in a study of monozygotic twins with inflammatory bowel disease. TCRdb re-called the 5' RACE reads; one entry per CDR3 protein, DNA not given. The table lists a few hundred thousand distinct CDR3 sequences. The sample was blood. Receptors originate from a human donor with ulcerative colitis or Crohn's disease, or a healthy co-twin of an affected twin (not recorded which).

Here the CDR3 reads CASSLEATTAGELFF. The rearrangement links TRBV5-1 to TRBJ2-2. This CDR3 is 15 amino acids long. Germline lookup yields CDR1 SGHRS and CDR2 YFSETQ.

The V gene is TRBV7-8, the J gene TRBJ2-7; TCRdb proposes TRBD1, but this gene call is untestable without DNA. The V gene's germline CDR1 is SGHVS and CDR2 FQNEAQ. This CDR3 spans 17 amino acids. The CDR3 loop is CASSLGARTGAFYEQYF.

The V gene is TRBV2, the J gene TRBJ2-5; checking the TCRdb D call of TRBD2 is not possible without DNA. Germline values: CDR1 SNHLY, CDR2 FYNNEI. The CDR3 extends over 15 amino acids. This CDR3 reads CASSEGSGPQETQYF.

The chain employs TRBV7-9 and TRBJ2-4; TCRdb names TRBD2, which stays unverified in the absence of DNA. Germline-derived CDR1 and CDR2 are SEHNR and FQNEAQ (reference sequence). The CDR3 has 15 residues. The CDR3 loop is CASSPRGPTGNIQYF. The full variable domain, with the rest looked up from reference TRBV7-9 and TRBJ2-4, is DTGVSQNPRHKITKRGQNVTFRCDPISEHNRLYWYRQTLGQGPEFLTYFQNEAQLEKSRLLSDRFSAERPKGSFSTLEIQRTEQGDSAMYLCASSPRGPTGNIQYFGAGTRLSVL.

The chain recombines TRBV27 with TRBJ1-4; as DNA is missing, the TRBD1 call by TCRdb cannot be tested. CDR1 and CDR2 (germline): MNHEY, SMNVEV (reference sequence). The CDR3 loop spans 14 amino acids. CDR3 loop: CASTSGTGYGKLFF.

The CDR3 reads CASSEARWGSGNLYEQYF. The chain recombines TRBV6-1 with TRBJ2-7; the D call of TRBD1 rests on TCRdb alone, since no DNA is present to check it. This CDR3 has 18 amino acids. Germline assignment: CDR1 MNHNS and CDR2 SASEGT.

The rearrangement links TRBV20-1 to TRBJ1-5; TCRdb selects TRBD1, and the lack of DNA leaves this call unchecked. CDR3 length equals 14 residues. Germline V CDR1 and CDR2: DFQATT, SNEGSKA (reference sequence). The CDR3 loop is CSVTTGQGDQPQHF.

The gene calls are TRBV20-1 and TRBJ2-5. The CDR3 extends over 13 amino acids. In germline, CDR1 is DFQATT, CDR2 SNEGSKA (reference sequence). The chain's CDR3 is CSAPDGYQETQYF.

The chain has TRBV3-1 and TRBJ1-1; TCRdb designates TRBD1, a call that cannot be tested without DNA. The CDR3 totals 13 residues. CDR1 LGHDT and CDR2 YNNKEL come from the germline V gene (reference sequence). CDR3 sequence reads: CASSRTPEVEAFF.

The chain links TRBV24-1 to TRBJ2-1. Per germline, CDR1 KGHDR and CDR2 SFDVKD. The CDR3 is 17 amino acids. The CDR3 here is CATSEKLGGGSYNEQFF.

The chain recombines TRBV5-1 with TRBJ1-1; as DNA is missing, the TRBD1 call by TCRdb cannot be tested. CDR1 SGHRS and CDR2 YFSETQ come from the germline V gene. The CDR3 loop spans 17 amino acids. This CDR3 reads CASSLARDRGKGTEAFF.

This chain joins TRBV5-1 and TRBJ2-1; as DNA is missing, the TRBD2 call by TCRdb cannot be tested. There are 17 residues in the CDR3. In germline, CDR1 is SGHRS, CDR2 YFSETQ. This chain's CDR3 is CASSLRYVVSSYNEQFF.